This T cell receptor beta chain was found in a study of T cells expressing NK-cell markers. Looking at the study overall: In sorted CD3+CD56+NKG2C+, CD3+CD56+NKG2C- and CD3+CD56-NKG2C+ T cells, TCR beta repertoires were obtained.

As to this clonotype: Its antigen is unknown.

The CDR3 spans 13 residues. CDR1 SGHAT and CDR2 FQNNGV come from the germline V gene. Findings and caveats of the study: Several donors had dominant NKG2C+ clonotypes that comprised about 1.0-7.5% of their CD8+ T cells.

The authors made TCR beta cDNA libraries by 5'RACE template switching. This switching added a universal primer site and UMIs. One entry per CDR3 protein, without DNA, is what TCRdb gives after re-calling the 5' RACE reads. Reported are 500,000 to 700,000 distinct CDR3 sequences; the ten largest clones contain approximately 3.6%. Sequencing was carried out using blood T cells: a sorted CD56 or NKG2C T cell subset, CD4+ or CD8+ T cells, or bulk PBMC T cells (not recorded which). This chain connects TRBV11-2 to TRBJ2-1; the D call of TRBD1 rests on TCRdb alone, since no DNA is present to check it. The source is a man younger than 35 in good health. The CDR3 loop is CASSPPPHNEQFF.